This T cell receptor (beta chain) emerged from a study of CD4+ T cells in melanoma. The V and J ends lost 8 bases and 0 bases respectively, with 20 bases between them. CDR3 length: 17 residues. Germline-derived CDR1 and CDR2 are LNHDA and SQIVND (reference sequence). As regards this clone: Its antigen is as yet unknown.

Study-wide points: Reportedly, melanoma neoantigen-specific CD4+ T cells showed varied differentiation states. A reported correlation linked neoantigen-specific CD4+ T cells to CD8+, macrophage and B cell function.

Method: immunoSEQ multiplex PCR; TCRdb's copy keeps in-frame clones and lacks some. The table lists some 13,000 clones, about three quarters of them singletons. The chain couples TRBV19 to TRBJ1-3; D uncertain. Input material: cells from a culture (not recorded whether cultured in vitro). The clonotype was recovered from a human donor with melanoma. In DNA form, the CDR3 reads TGTGCCAGTTCCCCCGCGAGGCTGAGTGCCTCTGGAAACACCATATATTTT. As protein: CASSPARLSASGNTIYF.